These T cell receptor beta chains were read from a single sample in a study of blood T cell repertoires in COVID-19. The table came from immunoSEQ multiplex PCR; TCRdb's copy has only in-frame clones and leaves some out. This table has about 490,000 clones, approximately 85% appearing once. Sequencing was performed on peripheral blood. These receptors came from a human donor in a cohort sampled during active COVID-19. The CDR3 runs from the conserved cysteine through the conserved F or W. Each record gives: V gene, J gene, D gene, clone size, CDR3 protein, CDR3 DNA. D genes are given only for firm matches. Part of the rows lack a size; the others show once, few, many or a class for expanded clones.

v_call: TRBV11-2; j_call: TRBJ1-6; d_call: -; clone_size: -; cdr3_aa: CASSEVTTTPLHF; cdr3_nt: TGTGCCAGCAGCGAGGTGACGACGACACCCCTCCACTTT
v_call: TRBV7-2; j_call: TRBJ1-1; d_call: -; clone_size: -; cdr3_aa: CASSRPGGLTEAFF; cdr3_nt: TGTGCCAGCAGCCGTCCCGGGGGACTCACTGAAGCTTTCTTT
v_call: TRBV7-9; j_call: TRBJ1-3; d_call: -; clone_size: -; cdr3_aa: CASNPGLRQDTIYF; cdr3_nt: TGTGCCAGCAATCCTGGACTTAGGCAAGACACCATATATTTT
v_call: TRBV2; j_call: TRBJ1-6; d_call: -; clone_size: -; cdr3_aa: CASQTRPNRINSPLHF; cdr3_nt: TGTGCCAGCCAAACCCGACCCAACAGGATTAATTCACCCCTCCACTTT
v_call: TRBV15; j_call: TRBJ1-4; d_call: TRBD1; clone_size: -; cdr3_aa: CATSPRTGKEKLFF; cdr3_nt: TGTGCCACCAGCCCTCGGACAGGGAAGGAAAAACTGTTTTTT
v_call: TRBV11-2; j_call: TRBJ2-5; d_call: -; clone_size: -; cdr3_aa: CASSLVPSGGGETQYF; cdr3_nt: TGTGCCAGCAGCTTAGTTCCTAGCGGAGGGGGAGAGACCCAGTACTTC
v_call: TRBV10-3; j_call: TRBJ1-2; d_call: TRBD1; clone_size: -; cdr3_aa: CAISDTTRTGVYGYTF; cdr3_nt: TGTGCCATCAGTGACACAACTAGGACAGGGGTTTATGGCTACACCTTC
v_call: TRBV3-1/TRBV3-2; j_call: TRBJ2-2; d_call: -; clone_size: -; cdr3_aa: CASSLSPGRVRELFF; cdr3_nt: TGTGCCAGCAGCCTCTCCCCGGGTCGCGTGAGGGAGCTGTTTTTT
v_call: TRBV5-1; j_call: TRBJ1-1; d_call: TRBD1; clone_size: -; cdr3_aa: CASANRGRDTEAFF; cdr3_nt: TGCGCCAGCGCCAACAGGGGGAGAGACACTGAAGCTTTCTTT
v_call: TRBV6-4; j_call: TRBJ1-2; d_call: -; clone_size: once; cdr3_aa: CASSKSNYGYTF; cdr3_nt: TGTGCCAGCTCCAAATCCAACTATGGCTACACCTTC
v_call: TRBV11-2; j_call: TRBJ2-1; d_call: TRBD2; clone_size: -; cdr3_aa: CASSPLGTSVHNEQFF; cdr3_nt: TGTGCCAGCAGCCCGCTGGGGACTAGCGTACACAATGAGCAGTTCTTC
v_call: TRBV11-2; j_call: TRBJ2-1; d_call: TRBD2; clone_size: -; cdr3_aa: CASSLEGTSGRAFDYNEQFF; cdr3_nt: TGTGCCAGCAGCTTAGAGGGGACTAGCGGGAGGGCCTTTGACTACAATGAGCAGTTCTTC
v_call: TRBV27; j_call: TRBJ2-1; d_call: TRBD1; clone_size: -; cdr3_aa: CASSLSWTGVYNEQFF; cdr3_nt: TGTGCCAGCAGTTTATCCTGGACAGGTGTCTACAATGAGCAGTTCTTC
v_call: TRBV7-2; j_call: TRBJ2-7; d_call: TRBD2; clone_size: -; cdr3_aa: CASSGPTGLAVYEQYF; cdr3_nt: TGTGCCAGCAGCGGACCTACGGGACTAGCGGTATACGAGCAGTACTTC
v_call: TRBV3-1/TRBV3-2; j_call: TRBJ2-5; d_call: TRBD2; clone_size: -; cdr3_aa: CASSRGLAGSGTQYF; cdr3_nt: TGTGCCAGCAGCCGAGGACTAGCGGGGTCCGGGACCCAGTACTTC
v_call: TRBV2; j_call: TRBJ1-6; d_call: TRBD1; clone_size: -; cdr3_aa: CASSLRDRVSPLHF; cdr3_nt: TGTGCCAGCAGCCTCCGGGACAGGGTCTCACCCCTCCACTTT
v_call: TRBV7-2; j_call: TRBJ1-5; d_call: -; clone_size: -; cdr3_aa: CASSLSAGDRGNQPQHF; cdr3_nt: TGTGCCAGCAGCTTATCAGCGGGAGATAGGGGAAATCAGCCCCAGCATTTT
v_call: TRBV14; j_call: TRBJ1-2; d_call: TRBD1; clone_size: -; cdr3_aa: CASSRGQFYGYTF; cdr3_nt: TGTGCCAGCAGCCGGGGACAGTTCTATGGCTACACCTTC
v_call: TRBV12-3/TRBV12-4; j_call: TRBJ1-5; d_call: -; clone_size: -; cdr3_aa: CASSLGPGQPQHF; cdr3_nt: TGTGCCAGCAGTTTAGGCCCGGGTCAGCCCCAGCATTTT
v_call: TRBV20-1; j_call: TRBJ2-7; d_call: -; clone_size: -; cdr3_aa: CSASLAYEQYF; cdr3_nt: TGCAGTGCTAGTCTCGCCTACGAGCAGTACTTC
v_call: TRBV28; j_call: TRBJ2-2; d_call: -; clone_size: -; cdr3_aa: CASSLRGTGELFF; cdr3_nt: TGTGCCAGCAGTTTACGGGGAACCGGGGAGCTGTTTTTT
v_call: TRBV6-2/TRBV6-3; j_call: TRBJ1-5; d_call: TRBD1; clone_size: -; cdr3_aa: CASSLDRTPFQPQHF; cdr3_nt: TGTGCCAGCAGTTTGGACAGGACCCCGTTTCAGCCCCAGCATTTT
v_call: TRBV5-1; j_call: TRBJ1-3; d_call: -; clone_size: -; cdr3_aa: CASSLSAGGLSGNTIYF; cdr3_nt: TGCGCCAGCAGCCTGAGTGCTGGGGGCCTCTCTGGAAACACCATATATTTT
v_call: TRBV28; j_call: TRBJ1-4; d_call: -; clone_size: -; cdr3_aa: CASSDTATNEKLFF; cdr3_nt: TGTGCCAGCAGCGACACTGCAACTAATGAAAAACTGTTTTTT
v_call: TRBV28; j_call: TRBJ1-3; d_call: -; clone_size: -; cdr3_aa: CASSPPAGNTIYF; cdr3_nt: TGTGCCAGCAGTCCCCCGGCTGGAAACACCATATATTTT
v_call: TRBV11-1; j_call: TRBJ1-2; d_call: TRBD1; clone_size: -; cdr3_aa: CASSRRGQGDGYTF; cdr3_nt: TGTGCCAGCAGCCGGAGGGGACAGGGGGATGGCTACACCTTC
v_call: TRBV28; j_call: TRBJ1-2; d_call: TRBD1; clone_size: -; cdr3_aa: CASSLSGTGGRDGGYTF; cdr3_nt: TGTGCCAGCAGTTTGTCCGGGACAGGGGGAAGAGATGGTGGCTACACCTTC
v_call: TRBV27; j_call: TRBJ2-5; d_call: TRBD1; clone_size: -; cdr3_aa: CASSIPGQNQIQETQYF; cdr3_nt: TGTGCCAGCAGTATCCCGGGACAGAACCAGATTCAAGAGACCCAGTACTTC
v_call: TRBV7-9; j_call: TRBJ2-2; d_call: -; clone_size: few; cdr3_aa: CASAPRRGIRFAGELFF; cdr3_nt: TGTGCCAGCGCTCCCCGTCGAGGGATTCGTTTCGCCGGGGAGCTGTTTTTT
v_call: TRBV5-1; j_call: TRBJ2-1; d_call: -; clone_size: -; cdr3_aa: CASSLTSGLTYNEQFF; cdr3_nt: TGCGCCAGCAGCTTGACCTCGGGATTGACATACAATGAGCAGTTCTTC
v_call: TRBV5-1; j_call: TRBJ1-6; d_call: TRBD1; clone_size: -; cdr3_aa: CASSLQGGLWNSPLHF; cdr3_nt: TGCGCCAGCAGCTTGCAAGGGGGCCTTTGGAATTCACCCCTCCACTTT
v_call: TRBV19; j_call: TRBJ1-6; d_call: TRBD1; clone_size: -; cdr3_aa: CASSGRQGSNNSPLHF; cdr3_nt: TGTGCCAGTAGTGGAAGACAGGGATCGAATAATTCACCCCTCCACTTT
v_call: TRBV25-1; j_call: TRBJ2-1; d_call: -; clone_size: -; cdr3_aa: CASSRYAGLDNEQFF; cdr3_nt: TGTGCCAGCAGCAGATACGCGGGCCTGGACAATGAGCAGTTCTTC
v_call: TRBV27; j_call: TRBJ1-1; d_call: TRBD1; clone_size: -; cdr3_aa: CASSWGTGRNTEAFF; cdr3_nt: TGTGCCAGCAGTTGGGGGACAGGGAGGAACACTGAAGCTTTCTTT
v_call: TRBV6-2/TRBV6-3; j_call: TRBJ2-1; d_call: -; clone_size: once; cdr3_aa: CASSSATTVGSYNEQFF; cdr3_nt: TGTGCCAGCAGTTCCGCTACGACAGTAGGCTCCTACAATGAGCAGTTCTTC
v_call: TRBV7-2; j_call: TRBJ2-7; d_call: TRBD1; clone_size: -; cdr3_aa: CASSLSRTGNDEQYF; cdr3_nt: TGTGCCAGCAGCCTATCGCGGACAGGGAACGACGAGCAGTACTTC
v_call: TRBV7-2; j_call: TRBJ1-2; d_call: -; clone_size: -; cdr3_aa: CASSLAQGGYTF; cdr3_nt: TGTGCCAGCAGCTTAGCGCAGGGGGGCTACACCTTC
v_call: TRBV27; j_call: TRBJ2-3; d_call: TRBD2; clone_size: -; cdr3_aa: CASRPGLVGTDTQYF; cdr3_nt: TGTGCCAGCAGACCGGGACTAGTCGGCACAGATACGCAGTATTTT
v_call: TRBV5-1; j_call: TRBJ2-7; d_call: TRBD1; clone_size: -; cdr3_aa: CASSLWTGESSYEQYF; cdr3_nt: TGCGCCAGCAGCCTCTGGACAGGGGAGAGCTCCTACGAGCAGTACTTC
v_call: TRBV9; j_call: TRBJ1-1; d_call: TRBD1; clone_size: -; cdr3_aa: CASSPAGTEQMNTEAFF; cdr3_nt: TGTGCCAGCAGCCCTGCTGGGACAGAGCAAATGAACACTGAAGCTTTCTTT
v_call: TRBV6-1; j_call: TRBJ1-4; d_call: -; clone_size: once; cdr3_aa: CASSERPGATNEKLFF; cdr3_nt: TGTGCCAGCAGTGAACGCCCGGGGGCAACTAATGAAAAACTGTTTTTT
v_call: TRBV28; j_call: TRBJ2-7; d_call: TRBD1; clone_size: -; cdr3_aa: CASYKLRDRAGEQYF; cdr3_nt: TGTGCCAGCTACAAACTACGGGACAGGGCTGGCGAGCAGTACTTC
v_call: TRBV19; j_call: TRBJ2-1; d_call: TRBD1; clone_size: -; cdr3_aa: CASSIGQGRSDEQFF; cdr3_nt: TGTGCCAGTAGTATTGGACAGGGGAGATCGGATGAGCAGTTCTTC
v_call: TRBV7-2; j_call: TRBJ2-7; d_call: -; clone_size: -; cdr3_aa: CASSAQGGPYEQYF; cdr3_nt: TGTGCCAGCAGCGCCCAAGGAGGACCCTACGAGCAGTACTTC
v_call: TRBV5-1; j_call: TRBJ1-3; d_call: TRBD1; clone_size: -; cdr3_aa: CASSLDRVSGNTIYF; cdr3_nt: TGCGCCAGCAGCTTAGACAGGGTTTCTGGAAACACCATATATTTT
v_call: TRBV6-1; j_call: TRBJ2-5; d_call: -; clone_size: -; cdr3_aa: CASSDSAQETQYF; cdr3_nt: TGTGCCAGCAGTGATAGCGCTCAAGAGACCCAGTACTTC